This is a list of T cell receptor beta chains from one sample in a study of blood T cell repertoires in COVID-19. TCRdb's copy holds only in-frame clones and misses some; the assay was immunoSEQ multiplex PCR. The sample records 90,000 to 150,000 clones, around nine tenths being singletons. Input material: peripheral blood. Receptors were obtained from a human donor with acute or convalescent COVID-19. The donor label of this sample is uncertain. Each CDR3 is given with its conserved first and last residue. Fields, in order: J gene, V gene, CDR3 protein.

>TRBJ1-6|TRBV19
CASMAGQGRSPLHF
>TRBJ2-1|TRBV4-1
CASSQVRTDRENEQFF
>TRBJ2-3|TRBV7-9
CASSLGTHDTDTQYF
>TRBJ2-7|TRBV7-6
CASSVMAREGRLYGQYF
>TRBJ2-3|TRBV6-2/TRBV6-3
CASSILGTQYF
>TRBJ1-2|TRBV15
CATSRGRELTGYTF
>TRBJ2-1|TRBV4-1
CASSQDRGYNEQFF
>TRBJ2-1|TRBV6-5
CASRRYNEQFF
>TRBJ2-7|TRBV4-3
CASSQVGTGGSAYEQYF
>TRBJ2-7|TRBV28
CASSLRGGWYEQYF
>TRBJ2-1|TRBV27
CASSLSSRSSGRSNEQFF
>TRBJ2-5|TRBV21-1
CASSKLAEQETQYF
>TRBJ1-5|TRBV5-5
CASSKADGYSNQPQHF
>TRBJ1-2|TRBV2
CASSATGDYYGYTF
>TRBJ2-3|TRBV11-2
CASQSQYF
>TRBJ1-1|TRBV19
CASSIDKSAGRNTEAFF
>TRBJ1-4|TRBV7-2
CASSIQGAEKLFF
>TRBJ2-7|TRBV9
CASSYRTGLAVLPSSYEQYF
>TRBJ2-5|TRBV11-2
CASRVGGETQYF
>TRBJ1-6|TRBV10-3
CAISNPRTGDNSPLHF
>TRBJ1-6|TRBV19
CASSKARAWSSPLHF
>TRBJ1-1|TRBV4-2
CASSQVQGADTEAFF
>TRBJ1-1|TRBV19
CASKTGGVMNTEAFF
>TRBJ1-1|TRBV12-5
CASGPGTENTEAFF
>TRBJ2-7|TRBV19
CASSFGQGGPYEQYF
>TRBJ1-5|TRBV7-9
CASSPGTGNQPQHF
>TRBJ1-3|TRBV11-2
CASSLVQGGNTIYF
>TRBJ2-1|TRBV19
CASSISSGSLNEQFF
>TRBJ1-3|TRBV12-3/TRBV12-4
CASSLLGNTIYF
>TRBJ1-1|TRBV16
CASSPDRGGSFF
>TRBJ2-5|TRBV4-1
CASSQPDRLQETQYF
>TRBJ2-7|TRBV18
CASSGQGANEQYF
>TRBJ1-4|TRBV5-8
CASSFMGAALFF
>TRBJ1-2|TRBV5-5
CASSSQGNYGYTF
>TRBJ1-1|TRBV19
CASRATGQIEAFF